These 23 T cell receptor beta chains were sequenced from one sample in a study of T cell repertoires and HLA-DP antigens. The antigens for these receptors are not known. Clones were read by immunoSEQ multiplex PCR, and TCRdb kept only the in-frame ones, dropping some. The sample holds roughly 70,000 clones, just under 80% seen once. The sequenced sample was CD4+ T cells from PBMCs. The source is a man in his fifties or sixties in good health and CMV-seronegative.

The chain carries TRBV27 and TRBJ1-4, with 9 bases identical to TRBD1. Trimming took 4 bases from V and 7 from J; bases not matched to a gene: 4. In germline, CDR1 is MNHEY, CDR2 SMNVEV (reference sequence). The CDR3 covers 14 residues. This CDR3 is CASSWTGEFEKLFF. DNA for the CDR3: TGTGCCAGCAGTTGGACAGGGGAGTTTGAAAAACTGTTTTTT.

The chain uses TRBV5-1 and TRBJ1-4; D gene uncertain. Between the trimmed V and J ends, which lost 0 bases and 8 bases, there was a span of 8 bases. Germline CDR1 SGHRS, CDR2 YFSETQ. The CDR3 spans 13 residues. CDR3 nucleotides: TGCGCCAGCAGCTTGGCCGGGAGAGAAAAACTGTTTTTT. It translates to CASSLAGREKLFF.

The count of this clone is one. The CDR3, as DNA: TGTGCCAGCAGCGCCCAGACAGGGGGAGTCGGCTACACCTTC. Amino acids: CASSAQTGGVGYTF. The chain couples TRBV7-2 to TRBJ1-2; 9 nucleotides align to TRBD1. Losses at the gene ends were 5 bases for V and 8 bases for J; bases not matched to a gene: 9. Germline V lookup: CDR1 SGHTA, CDR2 FQGNSA. The CDR3 loop spans 14 amino acids.

The chain employs TRBV5-1 and TRBJ2-3, with a possible D match to TRBD1 (5 bases). V shed 3 bases and J shed 2 bases, with 13 bases lying between them. The CDR3 spans 15 residues. CDR1 SGHRS and CDR2 YFSETQ come from the germline V gene. The CDR3 DNA follows: TGCGCCAGCAGCTCTGGACAAGCAGCCACAGATACGCAGTATTTT. Its translation is CASSSGQAATDTQYF.

This chain connects TRBV7-7 to TRBJ2-5, with 7 bases lining up with TRBD1. Per germline, CDR1 SSHAT and CDR2 FNYEAQ (reference sequence). CDR3 length equals 15 residues. Germline trimming cut 5 bases from V and 2 bases from J; bases unmatched to any gene: 8. CDR3 residues: CASSRQGSGQETQYF. The CDR3 DNA follows: TGTGCCAGCAGCCGACAGGGTAGTGGGCAAGAGACCCAGTACTTC.

The chain is built from TRBV2 and TRBJ1-1, with D uncertain. This CDR3 is 13 amino acids long. Germline loops: CDR1 SNHLY, CDR2 FYNNEI. V lost 3 bases and J lost 5, with 10 bases in between. The CDR3 reads CASSEEGSTEAFF. CDR3 nucleotides: TGTGCCAGCAGTGAGGAGGGATCAACTGAAGCTTTCTTT. Variable domain in full (rest from reference TRBV2 and TRBJ1-1): EPEVTQTPSHQVTQMGQEVILRCVPISNHLYFYWYRQILGQKVEFLVSFYNNEISEKSEIFDDQFSVERPDGSNFTLKIRSTKLEDSAMYFCASSEEGSTEAFFGQGTRLTVV.

The V gene is TRBV18, the J gene TRBJ2-1; no clear D. Germline V lookup: CDR1 KGHSH, CDR2 LQKENI. Between the trimmed V and J ends, which lost 3 bases and 9 bases, there was a span of 9 bases. The CDR3 sequence is 12 residues long. The DNA of the CDR3 is TGTGCCAGCTCACCGAGAGCTACTGAGCAGTTCTTC. This translates into CASSPRATEQFF.

The gene calls are TRBV6-5 and TRBJ2-4; 9 positions match TRBD2. Germline V gene sequence: CDR1 MNHEY, CDR2 SVGAGI. The ends lost 6 bases at V and 8 bases at J; junction bases unmatched: 8. The CDR3 sequence is 14 residues long. Written as DNA, the CDR3 is TGTGCCAGCAGCCCTGCGGGGGGGATGGACATTCAGTACTTC. This encodes CASSPAGGMDIQYF.

This chain uses TRBV27 with TRBJ2-3, with D tentatively TRBD1 (5 bases). Germline-derived CDR1 and CDR2 are MNHEY and SMNVEV (reference sequence). CDR3 length: 11 amino acids. V shed 10 bases and J shed 4 bases, with 9 bases lying between them. CDR3 DNA sequence: TGTGCCAAACTGGGGCCAGATACGCAGTATTTT. It translates to CAKLGPDTQYF.

The chain recombines TRBV18 with TRBJ2-1; 7 nucleotides align to TRBD2. Looked up from germline, CDR1 is KGHSH and CDR2 is LQKENI. The CDR3 sequence is 14 residues long. V trimming: 6 bases; J trimming: 10 bases; junction bases outside the gene matches: 12. The CDR3 DNA follows: TGTGCCAGCTCCTCAGGATCGGGGGGTAGGGAGCAGTTCTTC. Residues: CASSSGSGGREQFF.

The genes are TRBV4-3 and TRBJ1-2; D gene unclear. The V gene lost 4 bases and the J gene lost 8 bases, with 17 bases spanning the gap. Per germline, CDR1 LGHNA and CDR2 YSLEER. The CDR3 runs 14 residues. Here the CDR3 DNA reads TGCGCCAGCAGCCGGCGAAGTGAGGGAGGCGGCTACACCTTC. It yields the protein CASSRRSEGGGYTF.

The rearrangement uses TRBV19 and TRBJ2-1, with 8 bases lining up with TRBD2. The V segment lost 3 bases and the J segment 10 bases; nucleotides outside the gene matches: 17. This CDR3 is built from 17 residues. Looked up from germline, CDR1 is LNHDA and CDR2 is SQIVND (reference sequence). This CDR3 is CASSIIRRAGDSGEQFF. DNA of the CDR3: TGTGCCAGTAGTATTATTCGCCGAGCGGGAGATTCCGGAGAGCAGTTCTTC.

CDR3 amino acids: CASSYTGTGYNEQFF. As DNA, the CDR3 is TGTGCCAGCAGTTACACCGGGACAGGGTACAATGAGCAGTTCTTC. This chain links TRBV6-6 with TRBJ2-1; 9 bases are a match to TRBD1. V gave up 2 bases and J gave up 4 bases; unmatched junction bases: 3. There are 15 residues in the CDR3. Germline loops: CDR1 MNHNY, CDR2 SVGAGI (reference sequence).

V gene TRBV9 combines with J gene TRBJ2-5; D is uncertain. Germline CDR1 is SGDLS and CDR2 is YYNGEE. V was shortened by 1 base and J by 5 bases, with 9 bases between the two germline ends. The length of the CDR3 is 13 residues. Here the CDR3 reads CASSVTVLETQYF. The CDR3 DNA reads as TGTGCCAGCAGCGTAACTGTACTCGAGACCCAGTACTTC.

The J gene is TRBJ2-7, the V gene TRBV11-2, with 7 bases that match TRBD1. Germline values: CDR1 SGHAT, CDR2 FQNNGV. With 3 bases clipped from V and 5 bases from J, the junction kept 7 bases outside the gene matches. The CDR3 runs 14 residues. CDR3 bases: TGTGCCAGCAGCTTCGACAGGGCCAGGCACGAGCAGTACTTC. It encodes CASSFDRARHEQYF.

V usage is TRBV5-6 and J usage is TRBJ1-6; D unresolved. The CDR3 has 13 amino acids. CDR1 and CDR2 (germline): SGHDT, YYEEEE. The V and J ends lost 0 bases and 8 bases respectively, with 6 bases between them. This CDR3 reads CASSLGRYSPLHF. In DNA, the CDR3 is TGTGCCAGCAGCTTGGGGAGGTATTCACCCCTCCACTTT.

This clone was recorded once. This sequence joins TRBV6-4 and TRBJ2-3; 12 nucleotides match TRBD2. This CDR3 has 19 amino acids. Germline V gene lookup returns CDR1 MRHNA and CDR2 SNTAGT. J lost 0 bases, V lost 0 bases, and 7 bases had no gene match. CDR3 in amino acids: CASSDSELAGGHSTDTQYF. In DNA form, the CDR3 reads TGTGCCAGCAGTGACTCAGAACTAGCGGGGGGTCATAGCACAGATACGCAGTATTTT.

The V and J genes are TRBV7-6 and TRBJ2-2; TRBD2 agrees at 11 bases. Germline lookup yields CDR1 SGHVS and CDR2 FNYEAQ. V was clipped by 6 bases and J by 6 bases; unmatched bases: 6. CDR3 length equals 15 residues. CDR3 in DNA: TGTGCCAGCAGTCTAGCGGGAGGTAGTCCCGGGGAGCTGTTTTTT. It specifies CASSLAGGSPGELFF.

The chain has TRBV4-2 and TRBJ1-2; 9 bases line up with TRBD1. The V and J ends lost 3 bases and 6 bases, in that order; junction bases with no gene match: 11. The CDR3 loop spans 16 amino acids. Germline V gene sequence: CDR1 LGHNA, CDR2 YNFKEQ. This chain's CDR3 is CASSHPDRGGRHGYTF. The CDR3 coding sequence is TGTGCCAGCAGCCACCCTGACAGGGGGGGGCGTCATGGCTACACCTTC.

This clone was counted only a few times. V usage is TRBV2 and J usage is TRBJ1-2, with D possibly being TRBD1 (5 bases). V was pared by 3 bases and J by 4 bases, with 12 bases between. This CDR3 contains 14 residues. The V gene's germline CDR1 is SNHLY and CDR2 FYNNEI. CDR3 in amino acids: CASSDMAGLYGYTF. CDR3 nucleotide sequence: TGTGCCAGCAGTGATATGGCAGGGCTCTATGGCTACACCTTC.

Of note for this clone: One end of the junction is discordant with germline, which a read error may explain. The chain uses TRBV19 and TRBJ1-5; D not certain. The CDR3 has 15 residues. CDR1 and CDR2 (germline): LNHDA, SQIVND (reference sequence). The CDR3 sequence: CASRIGWQGNQPQHF. The CDR3 DNA follows: TGTGCCAGTAGAATAGGTTGGCAGGGCAATCAGCCCCAGCATTTT.

The gene calls are TRBV7-9 and TRBJ1-4; tentatively, D is TRBD1 (5 bases). CDR3 length equals 13 residues. CDR1 is SEHNR, CDR2 FQNEAQ, per germline (reference sequence). Trimming removed 9 bases at V and 4 bases at J, with 12 bases between. CDR3 nucleotide sequence: TGTGCCAGTAATCGGGGGGTTAATGAAAAACTGTTTTTT. It yields the protein CASNRGVNEKLFF.

The chain employs TRBV5-1 and TRBJ1-3; no clear D gene. The CDR3 is 15 residues long. Trimming stripped 0 bases from V and 4 bases from J, with 11 bases between. CDR1 is SGHRS and CDR2 is YFSETQ in the germline V gene. The DNA for the CDR3 is TGCGCCAGCAGCTTGGGGCAGAATCCCGGAAACACCATATATTTT. Its translation is CASSLGQNPGNTIYF.